The 8 T cell receptor beta chains below come from one sample, sequenced in a study of PD-L1 blockade in urothelial cancer. Time point of the sample: pretreatment peripheral blood. Method: immunoSEQ multiplex PCR; TCRdb's copy keeps in-frame clones and lacks some. The sample yields some 90,000 clones, 80% to 90% seen once. Sequencing used PBMCs, obtained around atezolizumab (anti-PD-L1) treatment. These receptor sequences come from a woman older than 75 with urothelial cancer.

The genes are TRBV21-1 and TRBJ1-1; the tabulated D call, TRBD1, remains unverified against the DNA. TRBV21-1 is shown as a pseudogene. This CDR3 is 13 amino acids long. The CDR3 spells CASSKRGYTEAFF. CDR3 nucleotides: TGTGCCAGCAGCAAAAGGGGGTACACTGAAGCTTTCTTT.

V usage is TRBV15 and J usage is TRBJ1-2; a possible D gene is TRBD1 (5 bases). Trimming pared 0 bases from V and 6 bases from J, leaving 11 bases between. Germline V gene sequence: CDR1 LNHNV, CDR2 YYDKDF (reference sequence). The CDR3 contains 14 residues. The CDR3 sequence is CATSRDPAGNGYTF. The CDR3 DNA reads TGTGCCACCAGCAGAGATCCGGCAGGGAATGGCTACACCTTC.

The chain has TRBV27 and TRBJ1-5, with TRBD1 identical over 7 bases. The CDR3 has 15 amino acids. Germline V gene sequence: CDR1 MNHEY, CDR2 SMNVEV (reference sequence). V was pared by 5 bases and J by 0 bases, with 4 bases of the junction left unmatched. CDR3 region: CASSHTGDSNQPQHF. The CDR3 coding sequence is TGTGCCAGCAGTCATACAGGGGATAGCAATCAGCCCCAGCATTTT.

For this clone: This specimen includes other DNA sequences encoding the same CDR3. V gene TRBV5-1 combines with J gene TRBJ2-2; 8 nucleotides line up with TRBD1. V shed 4 bases, J shed 3 bases, and the junction held 5 bases outside the gene matches. The CDR3 consists of 15 residues. The germline CDR1 and CDR2 sequences are SGHRS and YFSETQ. CDR3 in DNA: TGCGCCAGCAGCCTAGACAGGGGTGACACCGGGGAGCTGTTTTTT. Protein: CASSLDRGDTGELFF.

The chain carries TRBV11-2 and TRBJ2-3; D might be TRBD1 (5 bases). Trimming took 1 base from V and 0 from J, leaving 11 bases between them. Germline lookup yields CDR1 SGHAT and CDR2 FQNNGV. CDR3 size: 16 residues. CDR3 in DNA: TGTGCCAGCAGCTTAGTGGTAGGGGCCAGCACAGATACGCAGTATTTT. Translating gives CASSLVVGASTDTQYF.

The V gene is TRBV6-6, the J gene TRBJ1-4, with 8 bases fitting TRBD1. Per germline, CDR1 MNHNY and CDR2 SVGAGI (reference sequence). Trimming at V came to 2 bases and at J to 12 bases, leaving 11 bases not matched to a gene. The CDR3 spans 15 residues. The CDR3 is CASSYPGQGAVELFF. Written as DNA, the CDR3 is TGTGCCAGCAGTTACCCAGGACAGGGAGCTGTAGAACTGTTTTTT.

The chain uses TRBV18 and TRBJ1-3, with D unresolved. Trimming removed 2 bases from V and 4 bases from J, with 9 bases in between. The CDR3 totals 14 residues. Germline V gene data show CDR1 as KGHSH and CDR2 as LQKENI. CDR3 nucleotides: TGTGCCAGCTCACCAAACAGATACGGAAACACCATATATTTT. Protein: CASSPNRYGNTIYF.

The rearrangement uses TRBV5-1 and TRBJ1-4; D is undetermined. This CDR3 region has 14 residues. With 0 bases removed from V and 4 bases from J, the gap between germline ends came to 7 bases. Germline assignment: CDR1 SGHRS and CDR2 YFSETQ. As DNA, the CDR3 is TGCGCCAGCAGCTTGGGGGCCGTTAATGAAAAACTGTTTTTT. It codes for CASSLGAVNEKLFF.